What follows describes a single TCR beta chain. Its antigen is unknown. No much larger clone exists at a distance of one base, and base qualities are not known. The sample belongs to a study of blood T cell repertoires in COVID-19 (dated by TCRdb to the early 2020s). Concerning the study at large: Samples from collaborators originated in the United States, Italy and Spain and spanned both the acute and convalescent phases of COVID-19. The prospective study material was composed of cDNA or gDNA derived from T cells, B-cell-depleted T cells, or PBMCs. The dataset comprised deeply sampled blood TCRbeta repertoires from subjects exposed to, actively infected with, or recovered from COVID-19. The repertoires were released in a freely available public database meant as a resource for research on the immune response to SARS-CoV-2. Samples were obtained from the ongoing ImmuneRACE study (first 160 participants) and from 1,000 to 1,500 subjects provided by 6 global collaborators. The sample metadata nearly always contained a de-identified subject ID, COVID-19 status, age in years and sex. HLA class I and class II types, where available, came from metadata supplied by the sample provider rather than from assay-based typing. The paper's findings and limits, for the study overall: The amount of clinical and demographic metadata varied by source and participant and was provided uncurated.

Each collaborating institution followed its own protocols to collect whole blood in K2EDTA tubes. For TCRbeta analysis, collaborator samples were shipped as frozen whole blood, as isolated PBMCs, or as DNA extracted from either sample type. TCRbeta CDR3 regions were amplified from genomic DNA by means of the immunoSEQ Assay, a bias-controlled multiplex PCR. The source study handled its data this way. The number of nucleated cells in each sample was estimated by amplification of reference gene primers within the assay. To quantify the absolute abundance of each unique TCRbeta CDR3 rearrangement, sequence reads were collapsed and filtered. For each sample, productive Simpson clonality was calculated as the square root of Simpson's diversity index across productive rearrangements. As stored in TCRdb, this immuneACCESS dataset retains in-frame rearrangements with V and J assigned. A fraction of the clones does not appear; measured against another copy, unresolved V genes explain less than half of the discrepancy, and the remainder lacks a known reason. V and J calls and clone size are given by that table; D and trimming were obtained from the DNA. This sample comprises some 80,000 clones, approximately 90% of them detected only once. The ten largest clones add up to approximately 20% of the sample.

V drops 1 base and J drops 5 bases, leaving 6 bases in between. From the germline V gene, CDR1 is LGHNA and CDR2 is YSLEER. Spanning cysteine to phenylalanine, the CDR3 consists of 14 amino acids. Just CDR3 DNA is preserved here, 42 bases in frame from base 1. The V and J genes are TRBV4-3 and TRBJ1-6; the D gene remains uncertain. The clonotype originates from a human donor in a cohort sampled during active COVID-19. The sample consisted of peripheral blood. The DNA reads as follows: TGCGCCAGCAGCCAAGTACAGAATAATTCACCCCTCCACTTT. Translated, it gives CASSQVQNNSPLHF.